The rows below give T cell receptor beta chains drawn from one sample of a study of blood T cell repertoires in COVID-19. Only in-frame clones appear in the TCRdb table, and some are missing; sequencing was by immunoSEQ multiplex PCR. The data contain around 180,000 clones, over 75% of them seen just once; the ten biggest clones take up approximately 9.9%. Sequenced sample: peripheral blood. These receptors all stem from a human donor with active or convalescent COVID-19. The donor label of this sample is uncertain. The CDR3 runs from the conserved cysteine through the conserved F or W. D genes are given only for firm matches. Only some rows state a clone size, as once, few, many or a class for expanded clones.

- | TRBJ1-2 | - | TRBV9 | TGTGCCAGCAGCGTAGGGCAGGGTGGTCGAAACTATGGCTACACCTTC | CASSVGQGGRNYGYTF
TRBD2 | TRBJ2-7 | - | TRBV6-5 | TGTGCCAGCACCGAGGGAGGGGTTTGGGAGCAGTACTTC | CASTEGGVWEQYF
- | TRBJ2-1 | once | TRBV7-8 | TGTGCCAGCAGCCGCCTCTACAATGAGCAGTTCTTC | CASSRLYNEQFF
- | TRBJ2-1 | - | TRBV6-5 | TGTGCCAGCAGTTACTCGAGCGGATACAATGAGCAGTTCTTC | CASSYSSGYNEQFF
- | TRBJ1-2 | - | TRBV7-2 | TGTGCCAGCAGCTTAGAGAGGGGGAATGGCTACACCTTC | CASSLERGNGYTF
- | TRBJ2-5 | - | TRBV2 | TGTGCCAGCAGTGAAGTGGGGGCAGGGACACAAGAGACCCAGTACTTC | CASSEVGAGTQETQYF
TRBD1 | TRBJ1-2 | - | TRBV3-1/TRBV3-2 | TGTGCCAGCAGCCAAGAGTCTCGTTACAGGGGTAACTATGGCTACACCTTC | CASSQESRYRGNYGYTF
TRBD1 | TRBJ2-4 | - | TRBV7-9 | TGTGCCAGCAGCTTAACGACAGGGGTCGGAAACATTCAGTACTTC | CASSLTTGVGNIQYF
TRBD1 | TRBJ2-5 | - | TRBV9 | TGTGCCAGCAGCGTAGCTATAGGGCAGGGGGCAACAGAGACCCAGTACTTC | CASSVAIGQGATETQYF
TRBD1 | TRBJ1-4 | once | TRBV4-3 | TGCGCCAGCAGCCTGGGCCAGGGGGCTAATGAAAAACTGTTTTTT | CASSLGQGANEKLFF
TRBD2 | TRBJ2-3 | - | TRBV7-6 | TGTGCCAGCAGTCGACATCGATCCGGGACTAGCGGGATAACAGATACGCAGTATTTT | CASSRHRSGTSGITDTQYF
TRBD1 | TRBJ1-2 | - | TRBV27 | TGTGCCAGCAGGACAGGGGAAGGGTATGGCTACACCTTC | CASRTGEGYGYTF
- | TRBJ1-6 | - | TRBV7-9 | TGTGCCAGCAGCACGATACAGGGAGTGATGTATTCACCCCTCCACTTT | CASSTIQGVMYSPLHF
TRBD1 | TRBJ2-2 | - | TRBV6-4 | TGTGCCAGCAGTGACTCGGCGACAGGGGGGACCGGGGAGCTGTTTTTT | CASSDSATGGTGELFF
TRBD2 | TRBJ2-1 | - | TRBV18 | TGTGCCAGCTCACCACTCAGCGGGGGGCCGCGCAATGAGCAGTTCTTC | CASSPLSGGPRNEQFF
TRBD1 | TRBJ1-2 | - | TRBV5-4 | TGTGCCACTTCAACAGGGGGCATCTATGGCTACACCTTC | CATSTGGIYGYTF
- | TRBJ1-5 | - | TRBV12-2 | TGTGCAAGTCGGCCTACAGGGGGCGGGCAGCCCCAGCATTTT | CASRPTGGGQPQHF
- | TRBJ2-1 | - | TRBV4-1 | TGCGCCAGCAGCCAGTACCTTGTGGCAGGGGTCTACAATGAGCAGTTCTTC | CASSQYLVAGVYNEQFF
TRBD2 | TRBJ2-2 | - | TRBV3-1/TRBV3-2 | TGTGCCAGCAGCTACGGGACTAGCGGGAGTACGCTGTTTTTT | CASSYGTSGSTLFF
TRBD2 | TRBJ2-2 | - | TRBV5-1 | TGCGCCAGCAGCCGCCTCGCTAGCGGCCCGAACACCGGGGAGCTGTTTTTT | CASSRLASGPNTGELFF
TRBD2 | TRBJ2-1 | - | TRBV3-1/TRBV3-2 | TGTGCCAGCAGCCAAACAGGACTAGGAAATGAGCAGTTCTTC | CASSQTGLGNEQFF
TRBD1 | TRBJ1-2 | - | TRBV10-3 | TGTGCCATCAGCGATACAGGGGACTATGGCTACACCTTC | CAISDTGDYGYTF
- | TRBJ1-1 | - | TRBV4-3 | TGCGCCAGCAGCCACACAGGGTATCGCGAGAACACTGAAGCTTTCTTT | CASSHTGYRENTEAFF
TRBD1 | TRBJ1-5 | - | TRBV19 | TGTGCCAGTAGCTCAGCTCCCGGGACAGGGCTTAATCAGCCCCAGCATTTT | CASSSAPGTGLNQPQHF
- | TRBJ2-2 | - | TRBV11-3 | TGTGCCAGCAGCTTAAGCGGGAACACCGGGGAGCTGTTTTTT | CASSLSGNTGELFF
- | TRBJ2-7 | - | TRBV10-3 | TGTGCCATCAGTGACGGCCCCCCGGGACTCTCCTACGAGCAGTACTTC | CAISDGPPGLSYEQYF
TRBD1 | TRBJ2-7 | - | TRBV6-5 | TGTGCCAGCAGACGAACAGGGGGTGGCTACGAGCAGTACTTC | CASRRTGGGYEQYF
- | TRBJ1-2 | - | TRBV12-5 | TGTGCTAGTGGTTTGGTACGGGGGATCTACACCTTC | CASGLVRGIYTF
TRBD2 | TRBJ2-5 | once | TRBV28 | TGTGCCAGCAGTTTGAGGTGGCGGGAGTCCCAAGAGACCCAGTACTTC | CASSLRWRESQETQYF
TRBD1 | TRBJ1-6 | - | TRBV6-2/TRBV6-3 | TGTGCCAGCAGTCGGGACAGGGATTCACCCCTCCACTTT | CASSRDRDSPLHF
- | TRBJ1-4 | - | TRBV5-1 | TGCGCCAGCAGATCTGCGGCGGGGTTCGAAAAACTGTTTTTT | CASRSAAGFEKLFF
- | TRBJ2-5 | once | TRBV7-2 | TGTGCCAGCAGCTTACCCCCAGGGGTGGAGACCCAGTACTTC | CASSLPPGVETQYF
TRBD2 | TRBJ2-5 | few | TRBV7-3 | TGTGCCAGCAGCGAGCTAGCGGGAAAAGAGACCCAGTACTTC | CASSELAGKETQYF
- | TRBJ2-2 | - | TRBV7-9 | TGTGCCAGCAGCTTAGCGAGGCAGAGGAACACCGGGGAGCTGTTTTTT | CASSLARQRNTGELFF
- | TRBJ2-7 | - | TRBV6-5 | TGTGCCAGCAGTTTTGCCAGTTCCTACGAGCAGTACTTC | CASSFASSYEQYF
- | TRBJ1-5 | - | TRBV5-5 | TGTGCCAGCAGTTTAAGGGGTGACGGCAATCAGCCCCAGCATTTT | CASSLRGDGNQPQHF
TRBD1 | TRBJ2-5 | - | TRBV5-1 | TGCGCCAGCAGCTTGGGAGGACAGGGGGCACGGGAGACCCAGTACTTC | CASSLGGQGARETQYF
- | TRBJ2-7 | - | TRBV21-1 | TGTGCCAGCAGCAGACAGGGTGAGGCGTACGAGCAGTACTTC | CASSRQGEAYEQYF
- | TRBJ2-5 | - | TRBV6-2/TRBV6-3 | TGTGCCAGCAGTTACTCTTTCTACGGGGAGAAGACCCAGTACTTC | CASSYSFYGEKTQYF
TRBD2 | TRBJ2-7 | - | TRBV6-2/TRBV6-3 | TGTGCCAGCGGTTGGACTAGCGGGGGCGAGCAGTACTTC | CASGWTSGGEQYF
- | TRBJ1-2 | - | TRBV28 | TGTGCCACCACGGCACTATCTTATGGCTACACCTTC | CATTALSYGYTF
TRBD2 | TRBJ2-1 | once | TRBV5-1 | TGCGCCAGCAGCTTCCGGACTAGCGGCTACAATGAGCAGTTCTTC | CASSFRTSGYNEQFF
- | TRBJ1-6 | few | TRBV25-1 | TGTGCCAGCAGTGAATATCAACGAGGAAATTCACCCCTCCACTTT | CASSEYQRGNSPLHF
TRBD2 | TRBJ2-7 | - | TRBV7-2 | TGTGCCAGCAGCTTTTTTACGGGGGGGGCCTACGAGCAGTACTTC | CASSFFTGGAYEQYF
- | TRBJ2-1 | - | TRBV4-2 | TGTGCCAGCAGCCAAGATGAGGCGGGGGCGGGTTACAATGAGCAGTTCTTC | CASSQDEAGAGYNEQFF
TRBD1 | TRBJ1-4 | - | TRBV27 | TGTGCCAGCAGTTTCACCGCGGGACAGCCTAATGAAAAACTGTTTTTT | CASSFTAGQPNEKLFF
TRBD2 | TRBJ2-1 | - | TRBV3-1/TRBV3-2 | TGTGCCAGCAGCCAAGTTCGACTAGCGGGAGGGCCGGAGAATGAGCAGTTCTTC | CASSQVRLAGGPENEQFF
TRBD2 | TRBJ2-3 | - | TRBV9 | TGTGCCAGCAGCGTAGAGGCTAGCGGGATAGATACGCAGTATTTT | CASSVEASGIDTQYF
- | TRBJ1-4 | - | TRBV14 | TGTGCCAGCAGTCACAGACCAACTAATGAAAAACTGTTTTTT | CASSHRPTNEKLFF
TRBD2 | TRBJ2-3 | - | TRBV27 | TGTGCCAGCAGGCCGCGGGGGTGGGAGAGTACAGATACGCAGTATTTT | CASRPRGWESTDTQYF
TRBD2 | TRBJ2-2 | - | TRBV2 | TGTGCCAGCAATTGGCGGGAGGGCCTTACCGGGGAGCTGTTTTTT | CASNWREGLTGELFF
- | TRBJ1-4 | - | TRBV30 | TGTGCCTGGAGTGTACGGCCAGGGATGAGTGAAAAACTGTTTTTT | CAWSVRPGMSEKLFF
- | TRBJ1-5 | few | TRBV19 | TGTGCCAGTAGTAAACAGTCCGGAAATAGCAATCAGCCCCAGCATTTT | CASSKQSGNSNQPQHF
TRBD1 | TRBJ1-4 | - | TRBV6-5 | TGTGCCAGCACGGACAGGGGAGTAAATGAAAAACTGTTTTTT | CASTDRGVNEKLFF
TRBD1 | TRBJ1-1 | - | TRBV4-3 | TGCGCCAGCAGCCAAGAGACAGGGATGGTTGAAGCTTTCTTT | CASSQETGMVEAFF